This entry features one T cell receptor beta chain sequence. Using immunoSEQ multiplex PCR, the repertoire was profiled, and TCRdb retains in-frame clones only, with some absent. The sample comprises 200,000 to 250,000 clones, roughly 89% of which are singletons, and around 2.6% rests with the top ten. The CDR3 contains 15 residues. Between the trimmed V and J ends, which lost 1 base and 8 bases, there was a span of 17 bases. Germline lookup yields CDR1 MNHEY and CDR2 SMNVEV (reference sequence). These data belong to a study of blood T cell repertoires in COVID-19. Self-reported history from a screening survey and questionnaire set each donor's cohort.

This receptor was taken from a woman aged 25 to 39 with acute COVID-19. Sequenced sample: PBMCs or T cells enriched from blood (not recorded which). V is TRBV27 and J is TRBJ1-2; D uncertain. The CDR3 sequence is CASSLFPYGVEGYTF. In DNA, the CDR3 is TGTGCCAGCAGTTTATTCCCCTACGGAGTTGAAGGCTACACCTTC.